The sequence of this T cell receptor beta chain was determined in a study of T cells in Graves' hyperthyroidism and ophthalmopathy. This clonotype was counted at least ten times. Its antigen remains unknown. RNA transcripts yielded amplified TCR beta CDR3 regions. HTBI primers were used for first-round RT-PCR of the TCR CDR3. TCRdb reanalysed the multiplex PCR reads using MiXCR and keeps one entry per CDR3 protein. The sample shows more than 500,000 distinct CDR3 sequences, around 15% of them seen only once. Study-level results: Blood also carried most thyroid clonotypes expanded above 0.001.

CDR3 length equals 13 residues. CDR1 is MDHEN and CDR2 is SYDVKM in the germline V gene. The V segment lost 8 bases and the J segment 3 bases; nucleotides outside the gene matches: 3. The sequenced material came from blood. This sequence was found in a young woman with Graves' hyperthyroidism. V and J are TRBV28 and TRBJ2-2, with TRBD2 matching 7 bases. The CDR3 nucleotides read TGTGCCAGCCAGCGGGATTACACCGGGGAGCTGTTTTTT. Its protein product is CASQRDYTGELFF.